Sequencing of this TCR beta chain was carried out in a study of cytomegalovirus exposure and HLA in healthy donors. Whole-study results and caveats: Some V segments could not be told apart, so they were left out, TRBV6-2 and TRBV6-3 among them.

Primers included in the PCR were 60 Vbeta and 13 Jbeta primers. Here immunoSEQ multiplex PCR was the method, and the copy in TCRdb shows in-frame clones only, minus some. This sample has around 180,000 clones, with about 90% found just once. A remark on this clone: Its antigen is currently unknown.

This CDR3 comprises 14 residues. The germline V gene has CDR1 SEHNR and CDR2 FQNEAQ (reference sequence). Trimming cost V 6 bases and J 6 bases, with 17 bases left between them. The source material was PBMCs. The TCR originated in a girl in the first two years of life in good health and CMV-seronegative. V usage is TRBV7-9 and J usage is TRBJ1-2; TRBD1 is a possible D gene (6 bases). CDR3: CASSINTGLDGYTF. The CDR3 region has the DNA TGTGCCAGCAGTATTAATACAGGGTTGGATGGCTACACCTTC. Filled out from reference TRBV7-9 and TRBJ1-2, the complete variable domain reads DTGVSQNPRHKITKRGQNVTFRCDPISEHNRLYWYRQTLGQGPEFLTYFQNEAQLEKSRLLSDRFSAERPKGSFSTLEIQRTEQGDSAMYLCASSINTGLDGYTFGSGTRLTVV.